The 8 T cell receptor beta chains below all came from one sample that was sequenced in a study of CD4+ T cells in melanoma. The protocol was immunoSEQ multiplex PCR, while the TCRdb copy is restricted to in-frame clones and leaves out a portion. The table has approximately 110,000 clones, 92% seen once. The sample taken for sequencing was peripheral blood. These receptors were obtained from a human donor with melanoma.

The V call is TRBV6-5, the J call TRBJ1-2; TRBD1 matches at 7 bases. The CDR3 runs to 15 residues. V lost 8 bases and J lost 4; bases outside the gene matches: 13. Germline V gene data show CDR1 as MNHEY and CDR2 as SVGAGI. CDR3 sequence reads: CASSREQGTGYGYTF. CDR3 nucleotide sequence: TGTGCCAGCTCCCGGGAACAGGGGACGGGCTATGGCTACACCTTC.

The chain combines TRBV27 with TRBJ1-5, with D hard to call. This CDR3 comprises 13 residues. Germline V gives CDR1 MNHEY, CDR2 SMNVEV (reference sequence). Trimming removed 0 bases from V and 7 bases from J, with 7 bases in between. The CDR3 coding sequence is TGTGCCAGCAGTTTATCAAGCTACCAGCCCCAGCATTTT. This encodes CASSLSSYQPQHF.

CDR3 sequence reads: CASSLAHGAGELFF. In nucleotides, the CDR3 is TGTGCCAGCAGCTTAGCCCACGGGGCCGGGGAGCTGTTTTTT. The chain has TRBV7-3 and TRBJ2-2, with D maybe TRBD2 (5 bases). Looked up from germline, CDR1 is SGHTA and CDR2 is FQGTGA. Trimming shortened V by 2 bases and J by 6 bases, and 10 bases separated the two germline ends. The CDR3 is made up of 14 amino acids.

V and J are TRBV6-7 and TRBJ2-7; TRBD1 matches at 8 bases. TRBV6-7 is known as an ORF, though its function is uncertain. CDR3 length: 14 residues. J was trimmed by 5 bases and V by 4 bases; bases with no gene match: 7. The CDR3: CASSLMDRENEQYF. DNA for the CDR3: TGTGCCAGCAGTTTAATGGACAGGGAAAACGAGCAGTACTTC.

The chain combines TRBV4-1 with TRBJ1-6, with no clear D. The CDR3 sequence is 13 residues long. Per germline, CDR1 MGHRA and CDR2 YSYEKL. V was cut by 0 bases and J by 12 bases, with 9 bases left in between. The CDR3 sequence: CASSQDFTVPLHF. The CDR3 bases are TGCGCCAGCAGCCAAGATTTTACAGTACCCCTCCACTTT.

CDR3 sequence: CASSNLLAGHNEQFF. The CDR3 nucleotides read TGTGCCAGTAGTAATTTACTAGCGGGGCACAATGAGCAGTTCTTC. This sequence joins TRBV19 and TRBJ2-1; 10 nucleotides agree with TRBD2. Germline assignment: CDR1 LNHDA and CDR2 SQIVND (reference sequence). The CDR3 covers 15 residues. Losses at the gene ends were 4 bases for V and 5 bases for J; bases not matched to a gene: 5.

The gene calls are TRBV9 and TRBJ2-3; weak D call: TRBD2 (6 bases). Per germline, CDR1 SGDLS and CDR2 YYNGEE. The CDR3 length is 15 residues. The V end was cut by 4 bases, the J end by 4 bases, with 16 bases between. CDR3 DNA: TGTGCCAGCAGCCCAAGGAGCGGGCTCTCAGATACGCAGTATTTT. This codes for CASSPRSGLSDTQYF.

This clone was picked up one time. The rearrangement links TRBV4-3 to TRBJ2-7; TRBD1 aligns across 9 bases. V shed 4 bases, J shed 0 bases, and the junction held 10 bases outside the gene matches. The V gene's germline CDR1 is LGHNA and CDR2 YSLEER. The CDR3 has 17 amino acids. The CDR3 DNA follows: TGCGCCAGCAGCCGAGAGAGAGGACAGGGGCACTCCTACGAGCAGTACTTC. Translated: CASSRERGQGHSYEQYF.